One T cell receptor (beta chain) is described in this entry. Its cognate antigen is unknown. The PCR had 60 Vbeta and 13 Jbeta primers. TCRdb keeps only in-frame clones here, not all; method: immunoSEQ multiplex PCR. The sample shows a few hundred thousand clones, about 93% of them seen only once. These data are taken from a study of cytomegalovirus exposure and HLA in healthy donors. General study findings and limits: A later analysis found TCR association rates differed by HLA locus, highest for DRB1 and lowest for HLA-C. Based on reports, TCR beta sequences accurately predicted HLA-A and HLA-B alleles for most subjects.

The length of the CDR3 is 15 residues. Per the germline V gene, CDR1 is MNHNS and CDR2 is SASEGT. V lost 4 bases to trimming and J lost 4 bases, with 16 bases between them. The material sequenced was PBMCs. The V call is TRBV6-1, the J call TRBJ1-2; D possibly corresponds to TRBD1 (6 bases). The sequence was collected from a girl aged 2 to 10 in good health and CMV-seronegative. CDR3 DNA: TGTGCCAGCAGTGGGGACACGCGCGAGGGCTATGGCTACACCTTC. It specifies CASSGDTREGYGYTF.